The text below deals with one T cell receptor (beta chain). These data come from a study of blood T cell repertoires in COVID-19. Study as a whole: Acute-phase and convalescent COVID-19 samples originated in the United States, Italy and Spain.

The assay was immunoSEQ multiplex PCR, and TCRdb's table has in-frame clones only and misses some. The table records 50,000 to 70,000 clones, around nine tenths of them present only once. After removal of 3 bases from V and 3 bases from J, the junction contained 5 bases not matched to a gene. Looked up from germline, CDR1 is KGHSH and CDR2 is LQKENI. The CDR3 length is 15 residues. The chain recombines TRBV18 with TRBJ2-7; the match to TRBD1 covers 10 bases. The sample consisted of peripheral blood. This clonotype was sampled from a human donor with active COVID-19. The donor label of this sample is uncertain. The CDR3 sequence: CASSPRDRGGYEQYF. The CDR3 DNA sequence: TGTGCCAGCTCACCGAGGGACAGGGGTGGCTACGAGCAGTACTTC.